Reported below is one T cell receptor beta chain. No cognate antigen has been identified for it. No qualities accompany the bases; no much larger clone lies one base away. The immunoSEQ Assay, a bias-controlled multiplex PCR, was used to amplify TCRbeta CDR3 regions from genomic DNA. In the source study's methods: Within the assay, amplification of reference gene primers was used to estimate how many nucleated cells each sample contained. To quantify the absolute abundance of each unique TCRbeta CDR3 rearrangement, sequence reads were collapsed and filtered. For each sample, productive Simpson clonality was calculated as the square root of Simpson's diversity index over productive rearrangements. This is the immuneACCESS table as TCRdb keeps it, with only in-frame sequences that have V and J called. A part of the clones is gone; compared with another copy, unresolved V genes explain less than half, and the rest is unexplained. Clonal size and the V and J genes are those of that table, whereas D and trimming came from the DNA. The sample table contains 190,000 or so clones; only one count was recorded for more than 75% of them. The ten largest clones represent approximately 2.5% of the sample.

This entry belongs to a study of blood T cell repertoires in COVID-19 (dated by TCRdb to 2020 to 2021). About the study as a whole: Samples covering the acute and convalescent phases of COVID-19 were provided by collaborators in the United States, Italy and Spain. Where available, HLA class I and class II types were obtained from metadata supplied by the sample provider rather than from assay-based typing. A freely available public database, intended as a resource for researchers studying the immune response to SARS-CoV-2, is where the repertoires were released. The material from the prospective study consisted of cDNA or gDNA derived from T cells, B-cell-depleted T cells, or PBMCs. The dataset comprised deeply sampled blood TCRbeta repertoires from subjects exposed to, actively infected with, or recovered from COVID-19. Samples were obtained from the ongoing ImmuneRACE study (first 160 participants) and from some 1,300 subjects provided by 6 global collaborators. Sample metadata almost always included a de-identified subject ID, COVID-19 status, age in years and sex. General conclusions and limits of the study: How much clinical and demographic metadata was included differed by source and by participant, and the metadata was provided uncurated.

V is pruned by 4 bases and J by 4 bases, leaving 8 bases of the junction without a gene match. From the cysteine through the phenylalanine, the CDR3 covers 15 amino acids. Of the read, only the CDR3 DNA is kept; its 45 bases are in frame from base 1. The germline V gene specifies SGHRS as CDR1 and YFSETQ as CDR2. Whole blood was collected in K2EDTA tubes by collaborating institutions according to the institutions' own protocols. For TCRbeta analysis, collaborator samples were shipped as frozen whole blood, as isolated PBMCs, or as DNA extracted from either sample type. The chain is encoded by TRBV5-1 joined to TRBJ1-3, with 7 central nucleotides matching TRBD1. The receptor was isolated from a man aged 35 to 55 with active or convalescent COVID-19. The material sequenced was peripheral blood. The DNA sequence follows: TGCGCCAGCAGCCTATTGGGGACAGAGGGAAACACCATATATTTT. The resulting protein is CASSLLGTEGNTIYF.